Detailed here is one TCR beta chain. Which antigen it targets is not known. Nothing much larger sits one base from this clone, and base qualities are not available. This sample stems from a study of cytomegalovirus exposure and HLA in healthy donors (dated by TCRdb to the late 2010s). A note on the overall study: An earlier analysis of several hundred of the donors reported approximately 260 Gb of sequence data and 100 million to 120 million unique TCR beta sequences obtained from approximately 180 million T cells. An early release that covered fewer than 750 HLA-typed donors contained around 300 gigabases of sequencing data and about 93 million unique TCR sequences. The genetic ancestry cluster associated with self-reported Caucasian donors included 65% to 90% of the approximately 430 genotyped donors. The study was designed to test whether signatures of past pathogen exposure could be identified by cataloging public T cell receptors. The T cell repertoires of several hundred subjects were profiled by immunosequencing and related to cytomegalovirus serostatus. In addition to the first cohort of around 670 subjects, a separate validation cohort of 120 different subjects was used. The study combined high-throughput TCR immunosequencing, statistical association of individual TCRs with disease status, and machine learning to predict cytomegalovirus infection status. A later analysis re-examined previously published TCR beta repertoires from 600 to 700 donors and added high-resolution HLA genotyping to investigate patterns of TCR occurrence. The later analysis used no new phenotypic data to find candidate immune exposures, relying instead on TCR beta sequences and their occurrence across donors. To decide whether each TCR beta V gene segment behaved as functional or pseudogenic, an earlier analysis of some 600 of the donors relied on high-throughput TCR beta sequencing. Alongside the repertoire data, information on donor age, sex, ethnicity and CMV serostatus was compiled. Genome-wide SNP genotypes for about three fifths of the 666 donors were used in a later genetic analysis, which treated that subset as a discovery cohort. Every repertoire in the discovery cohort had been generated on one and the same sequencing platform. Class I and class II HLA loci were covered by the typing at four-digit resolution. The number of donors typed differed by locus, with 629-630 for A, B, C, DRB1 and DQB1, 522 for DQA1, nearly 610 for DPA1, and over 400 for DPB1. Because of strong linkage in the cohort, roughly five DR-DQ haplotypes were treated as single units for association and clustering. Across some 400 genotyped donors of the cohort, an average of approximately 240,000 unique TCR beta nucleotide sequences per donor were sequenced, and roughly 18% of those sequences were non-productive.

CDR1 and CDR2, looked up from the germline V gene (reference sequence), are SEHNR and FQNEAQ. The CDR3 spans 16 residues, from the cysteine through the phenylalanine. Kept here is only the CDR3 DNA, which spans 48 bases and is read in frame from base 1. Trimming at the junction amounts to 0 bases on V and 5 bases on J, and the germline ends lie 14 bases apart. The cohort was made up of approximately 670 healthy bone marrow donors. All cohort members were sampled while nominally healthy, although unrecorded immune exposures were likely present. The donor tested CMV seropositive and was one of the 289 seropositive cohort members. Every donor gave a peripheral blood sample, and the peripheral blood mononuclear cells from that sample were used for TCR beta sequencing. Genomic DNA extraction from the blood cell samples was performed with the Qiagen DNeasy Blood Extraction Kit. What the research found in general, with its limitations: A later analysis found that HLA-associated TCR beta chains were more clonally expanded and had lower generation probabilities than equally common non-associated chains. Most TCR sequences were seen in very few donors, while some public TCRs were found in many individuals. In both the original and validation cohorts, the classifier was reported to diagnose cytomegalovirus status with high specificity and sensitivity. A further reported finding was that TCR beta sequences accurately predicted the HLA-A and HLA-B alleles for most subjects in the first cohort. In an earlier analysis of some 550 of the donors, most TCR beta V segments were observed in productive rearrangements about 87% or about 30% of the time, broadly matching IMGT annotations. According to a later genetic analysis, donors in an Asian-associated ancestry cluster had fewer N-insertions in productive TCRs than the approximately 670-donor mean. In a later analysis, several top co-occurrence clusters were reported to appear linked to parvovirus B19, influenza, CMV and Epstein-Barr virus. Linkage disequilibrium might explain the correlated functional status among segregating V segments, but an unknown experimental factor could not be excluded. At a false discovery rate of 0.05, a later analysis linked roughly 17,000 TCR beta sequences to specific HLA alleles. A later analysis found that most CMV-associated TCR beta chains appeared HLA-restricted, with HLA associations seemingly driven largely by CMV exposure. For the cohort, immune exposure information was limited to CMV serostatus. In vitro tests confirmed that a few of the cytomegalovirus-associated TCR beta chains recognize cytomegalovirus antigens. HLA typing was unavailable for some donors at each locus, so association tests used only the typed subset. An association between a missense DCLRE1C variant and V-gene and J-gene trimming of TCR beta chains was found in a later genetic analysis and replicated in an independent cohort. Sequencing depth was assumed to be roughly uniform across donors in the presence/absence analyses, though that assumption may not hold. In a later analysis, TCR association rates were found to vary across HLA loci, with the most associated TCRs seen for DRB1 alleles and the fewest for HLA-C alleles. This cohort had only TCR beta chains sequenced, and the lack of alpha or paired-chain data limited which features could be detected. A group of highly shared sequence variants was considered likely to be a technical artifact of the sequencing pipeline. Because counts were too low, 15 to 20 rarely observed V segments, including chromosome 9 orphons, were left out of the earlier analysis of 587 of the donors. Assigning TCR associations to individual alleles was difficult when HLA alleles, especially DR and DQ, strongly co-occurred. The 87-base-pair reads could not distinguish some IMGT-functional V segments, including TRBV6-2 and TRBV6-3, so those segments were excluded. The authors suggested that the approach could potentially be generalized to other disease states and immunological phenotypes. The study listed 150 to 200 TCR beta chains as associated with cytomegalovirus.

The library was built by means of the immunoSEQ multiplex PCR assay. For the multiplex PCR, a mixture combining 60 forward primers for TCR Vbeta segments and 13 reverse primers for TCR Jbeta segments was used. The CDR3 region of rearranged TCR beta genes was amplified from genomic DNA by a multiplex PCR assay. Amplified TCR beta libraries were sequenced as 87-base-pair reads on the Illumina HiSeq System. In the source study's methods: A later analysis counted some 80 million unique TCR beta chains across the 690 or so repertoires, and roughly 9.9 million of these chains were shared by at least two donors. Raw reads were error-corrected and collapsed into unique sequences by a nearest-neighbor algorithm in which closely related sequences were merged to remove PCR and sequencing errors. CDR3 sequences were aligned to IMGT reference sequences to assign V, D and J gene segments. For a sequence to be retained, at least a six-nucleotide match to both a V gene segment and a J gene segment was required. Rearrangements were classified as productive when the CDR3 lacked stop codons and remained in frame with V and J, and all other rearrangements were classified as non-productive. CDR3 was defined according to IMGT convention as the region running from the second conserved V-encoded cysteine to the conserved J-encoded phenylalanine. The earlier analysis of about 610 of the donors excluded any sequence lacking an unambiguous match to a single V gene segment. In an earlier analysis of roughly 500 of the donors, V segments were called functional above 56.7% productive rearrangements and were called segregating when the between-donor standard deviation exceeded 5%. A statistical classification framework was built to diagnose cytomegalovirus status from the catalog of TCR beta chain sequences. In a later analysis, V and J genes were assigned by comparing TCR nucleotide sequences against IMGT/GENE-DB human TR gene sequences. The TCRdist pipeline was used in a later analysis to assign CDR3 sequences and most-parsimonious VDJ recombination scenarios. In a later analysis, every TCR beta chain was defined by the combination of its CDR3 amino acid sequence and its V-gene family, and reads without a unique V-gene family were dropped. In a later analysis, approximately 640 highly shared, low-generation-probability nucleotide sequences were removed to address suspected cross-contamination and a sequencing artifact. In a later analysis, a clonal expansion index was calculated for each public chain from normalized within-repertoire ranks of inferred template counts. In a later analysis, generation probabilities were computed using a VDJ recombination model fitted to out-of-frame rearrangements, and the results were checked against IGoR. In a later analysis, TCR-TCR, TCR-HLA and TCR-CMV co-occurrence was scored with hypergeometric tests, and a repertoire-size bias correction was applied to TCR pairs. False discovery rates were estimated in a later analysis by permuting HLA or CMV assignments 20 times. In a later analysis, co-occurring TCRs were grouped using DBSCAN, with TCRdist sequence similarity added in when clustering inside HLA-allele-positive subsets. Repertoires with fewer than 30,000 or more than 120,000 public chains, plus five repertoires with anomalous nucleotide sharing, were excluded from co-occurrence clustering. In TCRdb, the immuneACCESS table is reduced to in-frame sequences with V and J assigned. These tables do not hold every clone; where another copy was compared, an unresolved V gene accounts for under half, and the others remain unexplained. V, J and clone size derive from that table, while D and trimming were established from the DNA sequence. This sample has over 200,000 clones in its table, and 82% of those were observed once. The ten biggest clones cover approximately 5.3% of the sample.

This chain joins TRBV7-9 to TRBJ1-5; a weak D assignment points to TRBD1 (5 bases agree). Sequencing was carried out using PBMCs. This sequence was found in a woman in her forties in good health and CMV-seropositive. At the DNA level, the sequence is TGTGCCAGCAGCTTAGCGCGGACATTGAGGCATCAGCCCCAGCATTTT. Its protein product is CASSLARTLRHQPQHF.